This T cell receptor (beta chain) came from a study of T cell changes during pregnancy in multiple sclerosis. TCRdb's table, derived via immunoSEQ multiplex PCR, lists solely in-frame clones and lacks some. Of around 66,000 clones in the sample, about 88% are singletons; the top ten hold 3.3%. Germline V gives CDR1 SGHTA, CDR2 FQGTGA. V was clipped by 4 bases and J by 2 bases; unmatched bases: 2. The CDR3 covers 16 residues. The source was peripheral blood, collected in the first trimester of pregnancy. V usage is TRBV7-3 and J usage is TRBJ2-6, with 10 nucleotides matching TRBD1. This TCR was recovered from a female donor in good health, enrolled as a control in a pregnancy study. The DNA of the CDR3 is TGTGCCAGCAGCTCGACAGGGGGCCCTGGGGCCAACGTCCTGACTTTC. Residues: CASSSTGGPGANVLTF.